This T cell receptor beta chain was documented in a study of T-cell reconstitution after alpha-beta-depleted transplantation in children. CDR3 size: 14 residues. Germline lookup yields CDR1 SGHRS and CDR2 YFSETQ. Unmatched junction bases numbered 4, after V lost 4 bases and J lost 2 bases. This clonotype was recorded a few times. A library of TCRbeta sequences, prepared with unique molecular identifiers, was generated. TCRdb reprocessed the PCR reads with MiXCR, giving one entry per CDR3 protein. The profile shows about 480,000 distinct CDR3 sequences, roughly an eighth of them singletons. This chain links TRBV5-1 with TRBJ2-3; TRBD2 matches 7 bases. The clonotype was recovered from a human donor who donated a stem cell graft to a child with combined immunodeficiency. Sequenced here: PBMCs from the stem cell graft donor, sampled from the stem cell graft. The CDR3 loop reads CASSTGGTTDTQYF. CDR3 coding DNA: TGCGCCAGCAGCACGGGAGGAACCACAGATACGCAGTATTTT.